The following is a T cell receptor beta chain sequence with its context. Its specific antigen is unknown. Nothing much larger sits one base from this clone, and base qualities are not available. TCRbeta CDR3 regions were amplified from genomic DNA using the immunoSEQ Assay, a bias-controlled multiplex PCR. The original pipeline was this. The number of nucleated cells in each sample was estimated by amplification of reference gene primers within the assay. To quantify the absolute abundance of each unique TCRbeta CDR3 rearrangement, sequence reads were collapsed and filtered. For each sample, productive Simpson clonality was calculated by taking the square root of Simpson's diversity index across productive rearrangements. The table was pulled from immuneACCESS by TCRdb, which kept in-frame rearrangements only. Such tables lose some clones; where checked, under half of the loss comes from unresolved V genes, and the rest has no known cause. The V and J calls and the clone size are those of that table, but D and trimming were determined from the DNA. Present in this sample are about 36,000 clones, roughly 80% of which were seen just once. Of the sample, 16% is held by the ten largest clones.

This specimen comes from a study of blood T cell repertoires in COVID-19 (dated by TCRdb to about 2020). Background for the entire study: Collaborator samples came from the United States, Italy and Spain and covered acute and convalescent phases of COVID-19. The samples were drawn from the first 160 participants of the ongoing ImmuneRACE study and from 1,254 subjects provided by 6 global collaborators. Sample metadata almost always included a de-identified subject ID, COVID-19 status, age in years and sex. Where HLA class I and class II types were available, the types were taken from metadata supplied by the sample provider, not from assay-based typing. The material from the prospective study consisted of cDNA or gDNA derived from T cells, B-cell-depleted T cells, or PBMCs. The repertoires were released in a freely available public database intended as a resource for research on the immune response to SARS-CoV-2. The dataset comprised deeply sampled blood TCRbeta repertoires from subjects exposed to, actively infected with, or recovered from COVID-19. General conclusions and limits of the study: Clinical and demographic metadata were provided uncurated, with the amount varying by source and participant.

Whole blood was collected in K2EDTA tubes by collaborating institutions according to the institutions' own protocols. For TCRbeta analysis, collaborator samples were shipped as frozen whole blood, as isolated PBMCs, or as DNA extracted from either sample type. From the cysteine up to the phenylalanine, the CDR3 has a length of 13 residues. The DNA shown is the 39-base CDR3, in frame from base 1. V gives up 9 bases and J gives up 8 bases, and the segment between their germline ends measures 16 bases. This clonotype was sampled from a man in his sixties or seventies with acute or convalescent COVID-19. The sample consisted of peripheral blood. The chain uses TRBV12-3 or TRBV12-4 and TRBJ1-4, with a weak D call of TRBD1 (6 bases match). At the DNA level, the sequence is TGTGCCAGTAAAGGACAGCTAAGGGAAAAACTGTTTTTT. Its protein reads: CASKGQLREKLFF.